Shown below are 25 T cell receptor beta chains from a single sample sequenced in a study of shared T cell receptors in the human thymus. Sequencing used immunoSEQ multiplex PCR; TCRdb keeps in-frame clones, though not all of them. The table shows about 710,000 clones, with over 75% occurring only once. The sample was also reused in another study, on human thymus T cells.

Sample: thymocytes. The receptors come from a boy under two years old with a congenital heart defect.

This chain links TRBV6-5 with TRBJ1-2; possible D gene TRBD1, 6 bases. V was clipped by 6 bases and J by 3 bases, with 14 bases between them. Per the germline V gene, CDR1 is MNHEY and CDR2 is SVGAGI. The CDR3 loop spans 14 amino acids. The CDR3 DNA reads TGTGCCAGCAGAACGGGACACCCTCACTATGGCTACACCTTC. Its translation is CASRTGHPHYGYTF.

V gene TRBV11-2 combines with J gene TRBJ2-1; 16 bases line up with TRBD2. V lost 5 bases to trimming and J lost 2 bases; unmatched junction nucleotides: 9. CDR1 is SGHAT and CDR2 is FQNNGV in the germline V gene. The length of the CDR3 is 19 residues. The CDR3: CASSQPPGLAGGPYNEQFF. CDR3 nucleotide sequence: TGTGCCAGCAGCCAACCACCGGGACTAGCGGGGGGGCCCTACAATGAGCAGTTCTTC.

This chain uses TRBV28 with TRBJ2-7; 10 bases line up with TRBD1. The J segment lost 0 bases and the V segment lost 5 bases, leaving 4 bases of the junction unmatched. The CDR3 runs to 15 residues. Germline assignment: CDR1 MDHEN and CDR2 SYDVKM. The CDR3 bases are TGTGCCAGCAGTATGGGACAGGGGCCCTCCTACGAGCAGTACTTC. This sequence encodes CASSMGQGPSYEQYF.

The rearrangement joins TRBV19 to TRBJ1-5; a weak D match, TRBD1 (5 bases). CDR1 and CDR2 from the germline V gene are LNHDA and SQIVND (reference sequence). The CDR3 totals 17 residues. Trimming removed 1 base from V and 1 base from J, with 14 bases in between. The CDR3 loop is CASSIGAGLRSNQPQHF. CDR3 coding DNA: TGTGCCAGTAGTATAGGGGCAGGGCTAAGGAGCAATCAGCCCCAGCATTTT.

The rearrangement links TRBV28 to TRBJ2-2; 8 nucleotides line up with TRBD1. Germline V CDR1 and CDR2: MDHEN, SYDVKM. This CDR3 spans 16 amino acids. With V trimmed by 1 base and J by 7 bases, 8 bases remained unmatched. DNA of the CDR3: TGTGCCAGCAGTTTATCCGGGACAGGTCTCCGCGGGGAGCTGTTTTTT. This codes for CASSLSGTGLRGELFF.

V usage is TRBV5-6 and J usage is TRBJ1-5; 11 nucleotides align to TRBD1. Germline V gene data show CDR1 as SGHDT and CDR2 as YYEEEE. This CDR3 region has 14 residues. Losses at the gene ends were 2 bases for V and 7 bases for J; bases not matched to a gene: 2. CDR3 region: CASSFRDRGQPQHF. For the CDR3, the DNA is TGTGCCAGCAGCTTTCGGGACAGGGGGCAGCCCCAGCATTTT.

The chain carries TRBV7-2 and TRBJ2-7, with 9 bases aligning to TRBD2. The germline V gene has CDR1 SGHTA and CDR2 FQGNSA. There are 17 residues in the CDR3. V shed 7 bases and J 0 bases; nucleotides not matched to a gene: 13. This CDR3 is CASTYSSREGSSYEQYF. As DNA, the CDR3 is TGTGCCAGCACCTATTCCTCGCGGGAGGGGAGCTCCTACGAGCAGTACTTC. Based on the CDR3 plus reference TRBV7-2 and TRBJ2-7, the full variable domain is GAGVSQSPSNKVTEKGKDVELRCDPISGHTALYWYRQSLGQGLEFLIYFQGNSAPDKSGLPSDRFSAERTGGSVSTLTIQRTQQEDSAVYLCASTYSSREGSSYEQYFGPGTRLTVT.

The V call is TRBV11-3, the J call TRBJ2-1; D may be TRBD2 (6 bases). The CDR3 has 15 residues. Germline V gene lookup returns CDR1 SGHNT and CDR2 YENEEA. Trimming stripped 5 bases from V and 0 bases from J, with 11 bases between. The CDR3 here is CASSSKRVSYNEQFF. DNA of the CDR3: TGTGCCAGCAGCAGTAAGCGGGTCTCCTACAATGAGCAGTTCTTC.

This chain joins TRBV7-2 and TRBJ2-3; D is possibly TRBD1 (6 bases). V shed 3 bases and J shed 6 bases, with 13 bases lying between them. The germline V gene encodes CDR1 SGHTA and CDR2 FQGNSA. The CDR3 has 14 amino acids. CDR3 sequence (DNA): TGTGCCAGCAGCTTGCCCCCGAGGGGGGATACGCAGTATTTT. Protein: CASSLPPRGDTQYF. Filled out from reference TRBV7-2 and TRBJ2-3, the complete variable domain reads GAGVSQSPSNKVTEKGKDVELRCDPISGHTALYWYRQSLGQGLEFLIYFQGNSAPDKSGLPSDRFSAERTGGSVSTLTIQRTQQEDSAVYLCASSLPPRGDTQYFGPGTRLTVL.

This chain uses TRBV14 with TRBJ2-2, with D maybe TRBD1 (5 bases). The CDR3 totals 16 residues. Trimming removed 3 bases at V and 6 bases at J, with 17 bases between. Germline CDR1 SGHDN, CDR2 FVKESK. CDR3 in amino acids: CASSHSPYLGAGELFF. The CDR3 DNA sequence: TGTGCCAGCAGCCATTCCCCTTATCTAGGGGCCGGGGAGCTGTTTTTT.

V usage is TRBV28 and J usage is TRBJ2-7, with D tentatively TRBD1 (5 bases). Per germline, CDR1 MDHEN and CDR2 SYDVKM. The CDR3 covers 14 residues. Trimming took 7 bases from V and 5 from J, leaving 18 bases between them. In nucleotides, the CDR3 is TGTGCCAGCACCAAACAGGTAACTGTCCACGAGCAGTACTTC. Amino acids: CASTKQVTVHEQYF.

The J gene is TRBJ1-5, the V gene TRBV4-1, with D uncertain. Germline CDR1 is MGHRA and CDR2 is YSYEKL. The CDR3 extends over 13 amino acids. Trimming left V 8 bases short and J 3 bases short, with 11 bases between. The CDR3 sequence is CASRGDTNQPQHF. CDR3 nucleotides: TGCGCCAGCCGCGGGGATACCAATCAGCCCCAGCATTTT.

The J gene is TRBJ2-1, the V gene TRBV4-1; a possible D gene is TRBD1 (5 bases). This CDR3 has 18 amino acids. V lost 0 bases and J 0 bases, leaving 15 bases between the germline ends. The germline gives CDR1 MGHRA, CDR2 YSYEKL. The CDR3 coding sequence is TGCGCCAGCAGCCAAGATCAGGGTAGTCCGAGCTCCTACAATGAGCAGTTCTTC. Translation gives CASSQDQGSPSSYNEQFF.

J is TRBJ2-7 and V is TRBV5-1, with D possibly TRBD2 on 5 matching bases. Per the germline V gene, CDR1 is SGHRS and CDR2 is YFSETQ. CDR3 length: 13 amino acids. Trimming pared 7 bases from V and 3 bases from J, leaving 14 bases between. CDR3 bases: TGCGCCAGCTCCGCCCGCAGCGGCTACGAGCAGTACTTC. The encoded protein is CASSARSGYEQYF.

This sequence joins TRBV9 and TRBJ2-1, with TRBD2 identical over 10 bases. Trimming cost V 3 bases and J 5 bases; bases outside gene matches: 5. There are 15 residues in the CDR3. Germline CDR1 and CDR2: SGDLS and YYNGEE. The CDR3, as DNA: TGTGCCAGCAGCGCGCTAGCGGGGGACGACAATGAGCAGTTCTTC. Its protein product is CASSALAGDDNEQFF.

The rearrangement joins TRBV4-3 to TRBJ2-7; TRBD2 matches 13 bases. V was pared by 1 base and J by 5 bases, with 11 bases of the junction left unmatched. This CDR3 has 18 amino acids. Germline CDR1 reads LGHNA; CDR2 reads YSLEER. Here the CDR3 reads CASSQAGTSGIAMNEQYF. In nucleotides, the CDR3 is TGCGCCAGCAGCCAAGCCGGGACTAGCGGGATCGCGATGAACGAGCAGTACTTC.

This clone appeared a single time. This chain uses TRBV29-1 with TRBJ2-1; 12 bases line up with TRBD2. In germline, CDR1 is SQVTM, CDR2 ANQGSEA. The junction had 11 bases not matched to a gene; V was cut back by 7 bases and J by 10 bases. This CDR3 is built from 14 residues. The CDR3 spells CSARLAGVAYEQFF. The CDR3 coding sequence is TGCAGCGCTCGACTAGCGGGAGTGGCATACGAGCAGTTCTTC.

The CDR3 spells CASTVKDRGYYNEQFF. CDR3 sequence (DNA): TGTGCCAGCACTGTCAAGGACAGGGGATACTACAATGAGCAGTTCTTC. The chain couples TRBV28 to TRBJ2-1; 9 nucleotides align to TRBD1. V shed 7 bases, J shed 3 bases, and the junction held 10 bases outside the gene matches. There are 16 residues in the CDR3. CDR1 is MDHEN, CDR2 SYDVKM, per germline.

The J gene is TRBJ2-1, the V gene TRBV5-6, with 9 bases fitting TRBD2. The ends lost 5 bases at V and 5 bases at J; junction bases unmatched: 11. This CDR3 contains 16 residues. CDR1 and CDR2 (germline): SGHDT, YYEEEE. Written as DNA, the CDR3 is TGTGCCAGCAGAATACCGGGACTAGCTGGGGACAATGAGCAGTTCTTC. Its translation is CASRIPGLAGDNEQFF.

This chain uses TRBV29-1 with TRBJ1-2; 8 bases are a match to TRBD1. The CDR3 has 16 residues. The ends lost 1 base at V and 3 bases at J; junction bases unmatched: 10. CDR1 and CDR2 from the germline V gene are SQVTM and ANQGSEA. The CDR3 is CSVEGEARGRDYGYTF. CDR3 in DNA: TGCAGCGTTGAAGGGGAGGCCAGGGGGCGCGACTATGGCTACACCTTC.

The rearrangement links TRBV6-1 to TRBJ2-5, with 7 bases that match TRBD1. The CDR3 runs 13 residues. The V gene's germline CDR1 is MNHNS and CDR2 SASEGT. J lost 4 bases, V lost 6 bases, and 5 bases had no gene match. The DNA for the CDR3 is TGTGCCAGCAGAGAGGGACAGATAGAGACCCAGTACTTC. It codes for CASREGQIETQYF.

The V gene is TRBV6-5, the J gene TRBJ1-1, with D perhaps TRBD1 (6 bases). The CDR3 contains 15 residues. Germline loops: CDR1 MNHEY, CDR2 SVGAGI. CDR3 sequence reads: CATASRGVWNTEAFF. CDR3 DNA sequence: TGTGCTACTGCTAGCAGGGGTGTGTGGAACACTGAAGCTTTCTTT.

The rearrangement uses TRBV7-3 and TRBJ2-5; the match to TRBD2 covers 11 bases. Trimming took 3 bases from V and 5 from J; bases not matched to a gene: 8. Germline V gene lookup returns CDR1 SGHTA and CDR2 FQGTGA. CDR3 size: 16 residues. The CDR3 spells CASSFTSGGGFETQYF. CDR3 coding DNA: TGTGCCAGCAGCTTCACTAGCGGGGGCGGGTTTGAGACCCAGTACTTC. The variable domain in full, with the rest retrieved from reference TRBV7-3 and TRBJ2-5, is GAGVSQTPSNKVTEKGKYVELRCDPISGHTALYWYRQSLGQGPEFLIYFQGTGAADDSGLPNDRFFAVRPEGSVSTLKIQRTERGDSAVYLCASSFTSGGGFETQYFGPGTRLLVL.

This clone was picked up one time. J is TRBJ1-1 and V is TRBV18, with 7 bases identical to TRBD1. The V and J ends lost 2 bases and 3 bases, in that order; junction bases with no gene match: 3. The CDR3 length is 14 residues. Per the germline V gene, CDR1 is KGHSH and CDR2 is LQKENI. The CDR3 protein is CASSPSDRDTEAFF. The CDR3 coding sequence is TGTGCCAGCTCACCATCTGACAGGGACACTGAAGCTTTCTTT.

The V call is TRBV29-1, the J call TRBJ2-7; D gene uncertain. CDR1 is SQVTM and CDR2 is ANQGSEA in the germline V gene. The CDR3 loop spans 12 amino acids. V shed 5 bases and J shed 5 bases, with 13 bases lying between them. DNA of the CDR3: TGCAGCGTTCCCCAGGTTACCCACGAGCAGTACTTC. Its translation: CSVPQVTHEQYF.